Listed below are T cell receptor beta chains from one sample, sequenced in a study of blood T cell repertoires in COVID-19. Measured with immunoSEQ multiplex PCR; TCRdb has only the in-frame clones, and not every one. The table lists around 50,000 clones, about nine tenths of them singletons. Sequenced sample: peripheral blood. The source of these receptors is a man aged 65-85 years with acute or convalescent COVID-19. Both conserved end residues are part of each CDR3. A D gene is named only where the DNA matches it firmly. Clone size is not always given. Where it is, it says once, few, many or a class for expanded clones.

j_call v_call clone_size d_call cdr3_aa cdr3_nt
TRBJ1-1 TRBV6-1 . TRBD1 CASSDPGQGAFTEAFF TGTGCCAGCAGTGACCCGGGACAGGGGGCATTTACTGAAGCTTTCTTT
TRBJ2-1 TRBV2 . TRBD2 CASSGTSGGANEQFF TGTGCCAGCAGTGGGACTAGCGGGGGGGCCAATGAGCAGTTCTTC
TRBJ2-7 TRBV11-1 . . CASSLALDEQYF TGTGCCAGCAGCTTAGCCCTCGACGAGCAGTACTTC
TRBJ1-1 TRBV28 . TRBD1 CASSLVTGEAFF TGTGCCAGCAGTTTAGTGACAGGGGAAGCTTTCTTT
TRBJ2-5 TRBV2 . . CASTLTETQYF TGTGCCAGCACCCTAACAGAGACCCAGTACTTC
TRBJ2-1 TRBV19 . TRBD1 CASSISGTGVGEQFF TGTGCCAGTAGTATATCGGGGACAGGGGTGGGTGAGCAGTTCTTC
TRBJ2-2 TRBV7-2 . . CASSLNGGANAGELFF TGTGCCAGCAGCTTAAACGGGGGAGCCAACGCCGGGGAGCTGTTTTTT
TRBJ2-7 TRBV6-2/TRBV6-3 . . CASSYSGTPTYEQYF TGTGCCAGCAGTTATTCCGGGACACCAACCTACGAGCAGTACTTC
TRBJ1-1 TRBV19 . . CASRIGTQGSNTEAFF TGTGCCAGTAGAATAGGAACCCAGGGGAGTAACACTGAAGCTTTCTTT
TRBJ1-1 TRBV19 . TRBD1 CASSPGTGVPPEAFF TGTGCCAGTAGCCCCGGGACAGGGGTCCCCCCGGAAGCTTTCTTT
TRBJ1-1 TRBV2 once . CASSDPGVEAFF TGTGCCAGCAGTGACCCGGGAGTTGAAGCTTTCTTT
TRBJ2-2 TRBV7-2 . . CASSFRTGGNTGELFF TGTGCCAGCAGCTTTCGTACCGGGGGTAACACCGGGGAGCTGTTTTTT
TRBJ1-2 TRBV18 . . CASSPPSGSYGYTF TGTGCCAGCTCACCACCGTCTGGGAGCTATGGCTACACCTTC
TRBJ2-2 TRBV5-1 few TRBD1 CASSLRDRVRTTGELFF TGCGCCAGCAGCTTGCGGGACAGGGTACGGACCACCGGGGAGCTGTTTTTT
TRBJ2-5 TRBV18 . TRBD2 CASSREQRGDLTQYF TGTGCCAGCTCACGCGAACAGCGGGGGGACTTGACCCAGTACTTC
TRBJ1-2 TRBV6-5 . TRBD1 CASSYSRAGGVNGYTF TGTGCCAGCAGTTACTCGCGGGCAGGGGGCGTAAATGGCTACACCTTC
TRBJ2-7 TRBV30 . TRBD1 CAWSGVGTGTKGNYEQYF TGTGCCTGGAGTGGTGTGGGGACAGGGACGAAGGGGAACTACGAGCAGTACTTC
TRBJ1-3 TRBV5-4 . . CASSFKGVEAGNTIYF TGTGCCAGCAGCTTTAAGGGGGTGGAGGCTGGAAACACCATATATTTT
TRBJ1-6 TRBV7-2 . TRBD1 CASSLVGTGNSPLHF TGTGCCAGCAGCTTAGTTGGGACAGGGAATTCACCCCTCCACTTT
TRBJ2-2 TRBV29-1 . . CREWTGELFF TGCAGGGAGTGGACCGGGGAGCTGTTTTTT
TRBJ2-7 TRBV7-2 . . CASSLGSGTPAYEQYF TGTGCCAGCAGCTTAGGTTCCGGGACACCAGCCTACGAGCAGTACTTC
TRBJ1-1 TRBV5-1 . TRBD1 CASSGQGNTEAFF TGCGCCAGCAGCGGACAGGGGAACACTGAAGCTTTCTTT
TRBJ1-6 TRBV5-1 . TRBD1 CASSLVAGGNSPLHF TGCGCCAGCAGCTTGGTAGCAGGGGGCAATTCACCCCTCCACTTT
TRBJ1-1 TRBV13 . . CASSLPGQRNTEAFF TGTGCCAGCAGCTTACCAGGACAGCGGAACACTGAAGCTTTCTTT
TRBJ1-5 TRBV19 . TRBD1 CASSNRGQPQHF TGTGCCAGTAGTAACAGGGGTCAGCCCCAGCATTTT
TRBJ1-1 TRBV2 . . CASTWGSGNTEAFF TGTGCCAGCACCTGGGGAAGCGGGAACACTGAAGCTTTCTTT
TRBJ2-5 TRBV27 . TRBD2 CASSLYGAGEQETQYF TGTGCCAGCAGTTTATATGGAGCGGGGGAACAAGAGACCCAGTACTTC